This is a list of T cell receptor beta chains from one sample in a study of cytomegalovirus exposure and HLA in healthy donors. Sequencing was performed with immunoSEQ multiplex PCR; in TCRdb, only in-frame clones are kept and a portion is missing. The data hold some 200,000 clones, with about 89% observed a single time. Sequenced material: PBMCs. These receptors originate from a young woman in good health and CMV-seronegative. The CDR3 runs from the conserved cysteine through the conserved F or W. A D gene is named only where the DNA matches it firmly. Some rows mark clone size as missing; the rest say once, few, many or name a class of expanded clone.

d_gene	abundance	v_gene	j_gene	CDR3aa	CDR3nt
TRBD2	-	TRBV7-9	TRBJ2-1	CASSLKSSSGRGNEQFF	TGTGCCAGCAGCTTAAAAAGCTCTAGCGGGAGAGGCAATGAGCAGTTCTTC
-	-	TRBV2	TRBJ1-4	CASIDVDGLGEKLFF	TGTGCCAGCATTGACGTCGACGGCCTAGGCGAAAAACTGTTTTTT
-	-	TRBV18	TRBJ1-1	CASSPLLGEKTEAFF	TGTGCCAGCTCACCCCTCCTGGGAGAGAAAACTGAAGCTTTCTTT
-	-	TRBV6-5	TRBJ1-2	CASTQRTGNYGYTF	TGTGCCAGCACCCAAAGAACAGGGAACTATGGCTACACCTTC
-	-	TRBV5-1	TRBJ2-3	CASSLVQGTDTQYF	TGCGCCAGCAGCTTGGTTCAGGGGACAGATACGCAGTATTTT
-	-	TRBV6-5	TRBJ1-2	CASSVQGYGYTF	TGTGCCAGCAGTGTTCAGGGGTATGGCTACACCTTC
TRBD2	few	TRBV27	TRBJ2-7	CASSPTSGSHEQYF	TGTGCCAGCAGTCCGACTAGCGGGAGCCACGAGCAGTACTTC
TRBD2	-	TRBV7-9	TRBJ2-1	CASSSSGGVKNEQFF	TGTGCCAGCAGCTCTAGCGGGGGGGTGAAGAATGAGCAGTTCTTC
-	-	TRBV6-6	TRBJ1-2	CASGTIANYGYTF	TGTGCCAGTGGGACAATCGCTAACTATGGCTACACCTTC
TRBD1	once	TRBV4-3	TRBJ2-2	CASSQEWGRGRNTGELFF	TGCGCCAGCAGCCAAGAATGGGGTAGGGGGCGGAACACCGGGGAGCTGTTTTTT
-	-	TRBV6-6	TRBJ1-5	CASSNGRFNQPQHF	TGTGCCAGCAGTAACGGCAGGTTCAATCAGCCCCAACATTTT
-	-	TRBV7-6	TRBJ1-2	CASSPRVNYGYTF	TGTGCCAGCAGCCCCCGGGTTAACTATGGCTACACCTTC
TRBD1	-	TRBV11-3	TRBJ1-6	CASSLDHLGGASYNSPLHF	TGTGCCAGCAGCTTAGATCATTTAGGGGGCGCTTCCTATAATTCACCCCTCCACTTT
TRBD1	-	TRBV7-9	TRBJ2-7	CASSMGQGDYEQYF	TGTGCCAGCAGCATGGGACAGGGGGACTACGAGCAGTACTTC
-	-	TRBV7-2	TRBJ1-5	CASSLDTGRQPQHF	TGTGCCAGCAGCTTAGATACGGGTCGTCAGCCCCAGCATTTT
TRBD2	-	TRBV2	TRBJ2-1	CASSEAPGTRGFHEQFF	TGTGCCAGCAGTGAAGCGCCCGGGACTAGAGGGTTTCATGAGCAGTTCTTC
TRBD2	-	TRBV4-3	TRBJ2-7	CASSRRLAEAYEQYF	TGCGCCAGCAGCCGCCGACTAGCGGAGGCCTACGAGCAGTACTTC
TRBD2	-	TRBV30	TRBJ2-1	CAWSSRTSGLIYEQFF	TGTGCCTGGAGTTCCAGAACTAGCGGGTTAATTTATGAGCAGTTCTTC
-	-	TRBV5-4	TRBJ1-2	CASSLQGTKANYVYTF	TGTGCCAGCAGCTTACAGGGTACAAAAGCTAACTATGTCTACACCTTC
-	-	TRBV18	TRBJ1-4	CASSPRWETNEKLFF	TGTGCCAGCTCACCACGGTGGGAGACAAATGAAAAACTGTTTTTT
-	few	TRBV5-4	TRBJ2-1	CASSLAYNEQFF	TGTGCCAGCAGCTTGGCTTACAATGAGCAGTTCTTC
-	-	TRBV7-2	TRBJ2-5	CASSPRETQYF	TGTGCCAGCAGCCCCCGGGAGACCCAGTACTTC
TRBD1	once	TRBV4-2	TRBJ2-4	CASSQDRPHHGTGGNIQYF	TGTGCCAGCAGCCAAGATCGTCCCCACCACGGGACAGGGGGAAACATTCAGTACTTC
-	-	TRBV19	TRBJ1-4	CASVGAANEKLFF	TGTGCCAGTGTGGGGGCGGCTAATGAAAAACTGTTTTTT
-	many	TRBV5-4	TRBJ1-1	CASSLVGQGNTEAFF	TGTGCCAGCAGCTTGGTGGGGCAGGGGAACACTGAAGCTTTCTTT
TRBD2	-	TRBV6-1	TRBJ2-1	CASSKTSGLGNEQFF	TGTGCCAGCAGTAAAACTAGCGGGCTTGGAAATGAGCAGTTCTTC
-	-	TRBV6-5	TRBJ1-1	CACGRLNTEAFF	TGTGCTTGTGGGAGACTGAACACTGAAGCTTTCTTT
TRBD1	-	TRBV19	TRBJ2-1	CASSRGNRGIIF	TGTGCCAGTAGTAGGGGAAACAGGGGAATCATCTTC
TRBD1	-	TRBV6-4	TRBJ2-3	CASSGQGGTDTQYF	TGTGCCAGCAGCGGACAGGGTGGCACAGATACGCAGTATTTT
TRBD1	-	TRBV30	TRBJ2-1	CAWSGAGGVGIEQFF	TGTGCCTGGAGCGGGGCAGGGGGCGTGGGCATTGAGCAGTTCTTC
TRBD1	-	TRBV18	TRBJ2-1	CASSPTGDRGTHEQFF	TGTGCCAGCTCACCAACGGGGGACAGGGGGACCCATGAGCAGTTCTTC
TRBD1	-	TRBV14	TRBJ2-7	CASSLGQGVSYEQYF	TGTGCCAGCAGCTTGGGACAGGGGGTCTCCTACGAGCAGTACTTC
TRBD1	-	TRBV11-2	TRBJ1-2	CASSLGQHYGYTF	TGTGCCAGCAGCTTGGGACAGCACTATGGCTACACCTTC
-	-	TRBV21-1	TRBJ2-7	CASSKDLGQGAGEQYF	TGTGCCAGCAGCAAAGATTTGGGACAGGGGGCGGGCGAGCAGTACTTC
TRBD1	-	TRBV25-1	TRBJ2-7	CASSVPGGYEQYF	TGTGCCAGCAGTGTACCAGGGGGCTACGAGCAGTACTTC
TRBD1	-	TRBV19	TRBJ2-3	CASSIEWDREADTQYF	TGTGCCAGTAGTATAGAATGGGACAGGGAAGCAGATACGCAGTATTTT
TRBD1	-	TRBV5-6	TRBJ1-4	CASSYRRDRLKQGEKLFF	TGTGCCAGCAGCTATCGGAGGGACAGGCTTAAGCAAGGTGAAAAACTGTTTTTT
-	-	TRBV23-1	TRBJ2-7	CASSYTGSSYEQYF	TGCGCCAGCAGTTACACTGGGAGCTCCTACGAGCAGTACTTC
TRBD2	-	TRBV6-4	TRBJ2-1	CARKSSGGVYNEQFF	TGTGCCAGAAAATCTAGCGGAGGGGTGTACAATGAGCAGTTCTTC
TRBD1	-	TRBV27	TRBJ1-2	CASSFLRGTPNYGYTF	TGTGCCAGCAGTTTCCTCAGGGGGACCCCTAACTATGGCTACACCTTC
-	-	TRBV5-8	TRBJ1-1	CASSSRPGAFF	TGTGCCAGCAGCTCCCGTCCGGGAGCTTTCTTT
-	-	TRBV5-1	TRBJ2-1	CASSYAGSYNEQFF	TGCGCCAGCAGCTACGCGGGTTCCTACAATGAGCAGTTCTTC
TRBD2	-	TRBV18	TRBJ2-1	CASSPGLAGARYNEQFF	TGTGCCAGCTCACCCGGACTAGCGGGGGCCAGATACAATGAGCAGTTCTTC
-	-	TRBV13	TRBJ2-1	CASSGSRDEQFF	TGTGCCAGCAGCGGATCGAGGGATGAGCAGTTCTTC
TRBD2	-	TRBV29-1	TRBJ2-3	CSGLGEGTDTQYF	TGCAGCGGACTAGGGGAGGGAACAGATACGCAGTATTTT
TRBD1	-	TRBV5-1	TRBJ1-4	CASSPTGEGEKLFF	TGCGCCAGCAGCCCGACAGGGGAGGGCGAAAAACTGTTTTTT
TRBD2	-	TRBV5-1	TRBJ2-5	CASSLAPSGGFGETQYF	TGCGCCAGCAGCTTGGCCCCTAGCGGGGGGTTCGGAGAGACCCAGTACTTC
-	-	TRBV4-3	TRBJ2-7	CASSQEPGGISYEQYF	TGCGCCAGCAGCCAAGAGCCCGGGGGAATCTCCTACGAGCAGTACTTC
-	few	TRBV2	TRBJ2-2	CASRSIGELFF	TGTGCCAGCAGATCTATCGGGGAGCTGTTTTTT
TRBD2	few	TRBV7-3	TRBJ2-3	CASSLYGGAQDTQYF	TGTGCCAGCAGCTTATACGGGGGGGCGCAAGATACGCAGTATTTT
TRBD1	-	TRBV2	TRBJ2-2	CASRDRGTGELFF	TGTGCCAGCAGGGACAGGGGAACCGGGGAGCTGTTTTTT
-	-	TRBV19	TRBJ1-2	CTSSIGAGIGYTF	TGTACCAGTAGTATAGGGGCAGGGATTGGCTACACCTTC
-	-	TRBV14	TRBJ2-5	CASSPGGYLQETQYF	TGTGCCAGCAGCCCAGGAGGATACCTGCAAGAGACCCAGTACTTC
-	once	TRBV5-4	TRBJ2-3	CASSLPGQGMDTQYF	TGTGCCAGCAGCCTACCTGGCCAGGGTATGGATACGCAGTATTTT
TRBD1	-	TRBV18	TRBJ2-7	CASSPGQGDSYEQYF	TGTGCCAGCTCACCGGGACAGGGCGACTCCTACGAGCAGTACTTC
TRBD1	once	TRBV5-8	TRBJ1-2	CASSPPLDRGYGYTF	TGTGCCAGCAGTCCGCCCCTAGACAGGGGGTACGGCTACACCTTC
-	-	TRBV5-1	TRBJ2-7	CASSLAGEFYERYF	TGCGCCAGCAGCTTGGCCGGGGAATTCTACGAGCGGTACTTC
-	-	TRBV28	TRBJ2-7	CASSFPRDSYEQYF	TGTGCCAGCAGTTTCCCCCGGGACTCCTACGAGCAGTACTTC